This section outlines one T cell receptor beta chain sequence together with its context. The data are from a study of blood T cell repertoires in COVID-19. Study-level information: Samples taken during acute and convalescent COVID-19 were collected in the United States, Italy and Spain. Nucleic acid was either cDNA or gDNA, and it came from T cells, B-cell-depleted T cells, or PBMCs.

Original handling: For nucleated cells, counts were estimated from reference gene primer amplification. Assay: immunoSEQ multiplex PCR; the TCRdb copy retains only in-frame clones and omits some. The V and J calls and clone size were taken over from that table, and D and trimming were inferred from the DNA. The profile covers tens of thousands of clones, with 80% to 90% appearing a single time and 6.5% to 8.5% taken by the ten largest. The CDR3 is made up of 17 amino acids. Trimming cost V 5 bases and J 0 bases, with 17 bases left between them. Per the germline V gene, CDR1 is SEHNR and CDR2 is FQNEAQ (reference sequence).

This sequence was found in a human donor in a cohort sampled during active COVID-19. The chain employs TRBV7-9 and TRBJ1-5; D may be TRBD1 (6 bases). The sequencing sample was made of peripheral blood. The CDR3 loop reads CASSPGGRTYSNQPQHF. The CDR3 nucleotides are TGTGCCAGCAGCCCGGGGGGCAGGACATATAGCAATCAGCCCCAGCATTTT.